These 5 T cell receptor beta chains were sequenced from one sample in a study of shared clonotypes between healthy human individuals. Measured with immunoSEQ multiplex PCR; TCRdb has only the in-frame clones, and not every one. The sample has 2 million to 2.5 million clones, about 94% seen once. The sample consisted of naive CD4+ T cells sorted from blood. Subset meaning: CD45RA+ positively selected. The receptors derive from a man aged 18 to 29 in good health.

This chain joins TRBV5-1 and TRBJ2-2; D is unresolved. The length of the CDR3 is 16 residues. Germline CDR1 and CDR2: SGHRS and YFSETQ. Trimming left V 0 bases short and J 5 bases short, with 14 bases between. The chain's CDR3 is CASSLALSDGTGELFF. CDR3 nucleotides: TGCGCCAGCAGCTTGGCTCTCAGCGATGGTACCGGGGAGCTGTTTTTT.

The rearrangement links TRBV5-1 to TRBJ1-1, with D unresolved. The V end was cut by 2 bases, the J end by 3 bases, with 14 bases between. The germline CDR1 and CDR2 sequences are SGHRS and YFSETQ. The CDR3 sequence is 15 residues long. The CDR3 loop reads CASSFIGSWDTEAFF. The CDR3 nucleotides are TGCGCCAGCAGCTTTATTGGTTCGTGGGACACTGAAGCTTTCTTT.

The gene calls are TRBV18 and TRBJ2-1; 8 bases map to TRBD2. Per germline, CDR1 KGHSH and CDR2 LQKENI. V was pared by 6 bases and J by 10 bases, with 5 bases of the junction left unmatched. CDR3 length equals 12 residues. In DNA, the CDR3 is TGTGCCAGCTCCCCGGGGGGGGGCGAGCAGTTCTTC. It codes for CASSPGGGEQFF.

Comments on this clone: The sample has other DNA sequences that encode this CDR3 too. V is TRBV6-5 and J is TRBJ2-7; possible D gene TRBD2, 6 bases. The CDR3 is 15 amino acids. Germline CDR1 is MNHEY and CDR2 is SVGAGI. Trimming pared 2 bases from V and 2 bases from J, leaving 13 bases between. As DNA, the CDR3 is TGTGCCAGCAGTTACAGGGGTAGCGGAGCCTACGAGCAGTACTTC. Its protein is CASSYRGSGAYEQYF.

The chain couples TRBV5-1 to TRBJ2-5; D might be TRBD1 or TRBD2, each matching 6 bases. This CDR3 comprises 15 residues. CDR1 is SGHRS and CDR2 is YFSETQ in the germline V gene. V shed 1 base and J shed 4 bases, with 14 bases lying between them. CDR3 coding DNA: TGCGCCAGCAGCTTGCAGGGGATGGAGGGAGAGACCCAGTACTTC. This gives the protein CASSLQGMEGETQYF.